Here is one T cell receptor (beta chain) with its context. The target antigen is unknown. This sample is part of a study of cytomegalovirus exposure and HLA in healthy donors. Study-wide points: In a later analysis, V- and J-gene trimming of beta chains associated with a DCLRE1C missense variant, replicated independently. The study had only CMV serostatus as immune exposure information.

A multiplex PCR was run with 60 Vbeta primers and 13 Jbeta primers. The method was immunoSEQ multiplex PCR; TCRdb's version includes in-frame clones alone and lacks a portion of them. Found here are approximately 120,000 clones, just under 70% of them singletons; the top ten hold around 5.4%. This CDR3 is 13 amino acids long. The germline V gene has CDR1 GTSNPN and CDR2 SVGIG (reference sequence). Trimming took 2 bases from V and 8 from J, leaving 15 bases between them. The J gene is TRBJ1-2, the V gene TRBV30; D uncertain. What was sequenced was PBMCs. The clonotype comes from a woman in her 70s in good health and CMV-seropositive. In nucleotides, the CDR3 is TGTGCCTGGAGTCCCCTCGGAGCGGGAGGCTACACCTTC. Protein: CAWSPLGAGGYTF.